The subject of this entry is one T cell receptor (beta chain). These data come from a study of blood T cell repertoires in COVID-19. Study context: Acute and convalescent COVID-19 samples came from the United States, Italy and Spain. T cells, B-cell-depleted T cells, or PBMCs provided the cDNA or gDNA that served as material.

Per the original data handling: Reference gene primer amplification gave estimated nucleated cell counts. Assay used: immunoSEQ multiplex PCR; TCRdb lists only in-frame clones, some missing. The DNA gave D and trimming, while V, J and clone size come from that table. The sample has 270,000 or so clones, around 89% seen once; the top ten hold roughly 2%. The germline CDR1 and CDR2 sequences are LGHDT and YNNKEL (reference sequence). V lost 4 bases and J lost 2; bases outside the gene matches: 10. The CDR3 covers 16 residues. During active infection, Seattle patients enrolled and were then monitored through disease.

The chain recombines TRBV3-1 (or the pseudogene TRBV3-2) with TRBJ1-2; 7 nucleotides line up with TRBD1. The clonotype comes from a woman aged 60-75 years with COVID-19, enrolled during active disease. The sequencing input was peripheral blood. The CDR3 spells CASSPTGFGRNYGYTF. The DNA for the CDR3 is TGTGCCAGCAGCCCGACAGGGTTTGGGAGAAACTATGGCTACACCTTC.